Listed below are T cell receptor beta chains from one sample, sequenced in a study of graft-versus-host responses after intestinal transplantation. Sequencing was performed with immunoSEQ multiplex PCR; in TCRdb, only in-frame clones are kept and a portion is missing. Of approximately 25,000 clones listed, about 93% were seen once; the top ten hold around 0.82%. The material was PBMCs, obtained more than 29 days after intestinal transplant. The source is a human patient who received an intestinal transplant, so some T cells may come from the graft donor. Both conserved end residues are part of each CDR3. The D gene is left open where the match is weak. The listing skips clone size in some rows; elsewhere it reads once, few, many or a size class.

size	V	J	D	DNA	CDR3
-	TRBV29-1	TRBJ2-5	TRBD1	TGCAGCGTTGTTTTTCTTATTAGGGGACAGGGGATAAAAGAGACCCAGTACTTC	CSVVFLIRGQGIKETQYF
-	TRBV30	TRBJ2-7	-	TGTGCCTATGACCAGGGACCCTTCTACGAGCAGTACTTC	CAYDQGPFYEQYF
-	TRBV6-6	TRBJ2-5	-	TGTGCCAGCAGTTACTCGAGATTGGGGGATTCGGAGACCCAGTACTTC	CASSYSRLGDSETQYF
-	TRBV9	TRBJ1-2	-	TGTGCCAGCAGCGTAGCTACAGCTCCAGATCCTAACTATGGCTACACCTTC	CASSVATAPDPNYGYTF
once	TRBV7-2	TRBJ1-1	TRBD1	TGTGCCAGCAGCCCAAGGACAGGGCCAAAAGCTTTCTTT	CASSPRTGPKAFF
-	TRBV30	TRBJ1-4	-	TGTGCCTGGAGTTCCCAGGGAAGGGCAACTAATGAAAAACTGTTTTTT	CAWSSQGRATNEKLFF
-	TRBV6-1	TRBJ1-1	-	TGTGCCAGCAGGAAACTTACAGGGAGCACTGAAGCTTTCTTT	CASRKLTGSTEAFF
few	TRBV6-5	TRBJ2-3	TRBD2	TGTGCCAGCAACGCGGGAGTCACAGATACGCAGTATTTT	CASNAGVTDTQYF
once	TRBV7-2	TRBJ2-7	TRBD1	TGTGCCAGCAGCCCAGCCGGACAGGGGACCTACGAGCAGTACTTC	CASSPAGQGTYEQYF
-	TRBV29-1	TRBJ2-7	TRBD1	TGCAGCGTTGGTCTCGGGACAGACCCCTACGAGCAGTACTTC	CSVGLGTDPYEQYF
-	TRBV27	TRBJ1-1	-	TGTGCCAGCAGTCTTGGACCTAACACTGAAGCTTTCTTT	CASSLGPNTEAFF
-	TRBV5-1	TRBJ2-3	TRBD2	TGCGCCAGCAGCTTGGCTCAGGGACTAAACACAGATACGCAGTATTTT	CASSLAQGLNTDTQYF
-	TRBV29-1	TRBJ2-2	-	TGCAGCGTTAAATCGCTGGAATTCGCGAACACCGGGGAGCTGTTTTTT	CSVKSLEFANTGELFF
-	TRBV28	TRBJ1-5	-	TGTGCCAGCAGTTTATGGGGTAGCAATCAGCCCCAGCATTTT	CASSLWGSNQPQHF
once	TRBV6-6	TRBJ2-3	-	TGTGCCAGCGAGGGCGTAAGCACAGATACGCAGTATTTT	CASEGVSTDTQYF
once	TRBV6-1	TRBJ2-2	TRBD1	TGTGCCAGCAGCGAAACCCCTTTGACAGGGGGAAGCACCGGGGAGCTGTTTTTT	CASSETPLTGGSTGELFF
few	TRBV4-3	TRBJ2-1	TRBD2	TGCGCCAGCAGCCAAGAGTCCGGCGGGGGGGGGATGAATGAGCAGTTCTTC	CASSQESGGGGMNEQFF
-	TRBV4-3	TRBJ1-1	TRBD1	TGCGCCAGCAGCCAAGGGACAGGACTGGACACTGAAGCTTTCTTT	CASSQGTGLDTEAFF
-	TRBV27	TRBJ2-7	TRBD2	TGTGCCAGCAGTTTTAGCGGGGGGGGTTACGAGCAGTACTTC	CASSFSGGGYEQYF
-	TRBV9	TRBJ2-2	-	TGTGCCAGCAGCGTAGGGCAGCGCGTCACCGGGGAGCTGTTTTTT	CASSVGQRVTGELFF
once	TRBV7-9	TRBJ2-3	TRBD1	TGTGCCAGCAGCTTAAGGGACAGGCATGCAGATACGCAGTATTTT	CASSLRDRHADTQYF
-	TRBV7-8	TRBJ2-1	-	TGTGCCAGCAGCTTAGGGTCTCCAAGGGTATGGAATGAGCAGTTCTTC	CASSLGSPRVWNEQFF
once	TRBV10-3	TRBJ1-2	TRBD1	TGTGCCATCAGGCTACAGGGGGAATTCGGCTATGGCTACACCTTC	CAIRLQGEFGYGYTF
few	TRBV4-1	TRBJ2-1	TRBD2	TGCGCCAGCAGCCAAGATCCGGGAGGGCTCACCTACAATGAGCAGTTCTTC	CASSQDPGGLTYNEQFF
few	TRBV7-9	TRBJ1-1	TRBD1	TGTGCCAGCAGTCTCGACAGGGAGGCTTTCTTT	CASSLDREAFF
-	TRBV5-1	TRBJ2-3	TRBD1	TGCGCCAGCAGCTCCAGGGGGCAAGATACGCAGTATTTT	CASSSRGQDTQYF
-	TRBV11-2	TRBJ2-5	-	TGTGCCAGCAGCTTAGATCGTGTAGGCTGGCACCAAGAGACCCAGTACTTC	CASSLDRVGWHQETQYF
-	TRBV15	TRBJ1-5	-	TGTGCCACCAGCAGCTTCGGGACGTACGAATTT	CATSSFGTYEF
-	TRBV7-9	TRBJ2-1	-	TGTGCCAGCAGCCCACTTCTCAGTGAGCAGTTCTTC	CASSPLLSEQFF
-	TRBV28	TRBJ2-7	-	TGTGCCAGCAGTTTATTAGGGGTTTCTTACGAGCAGTACTTC	CASSLLGVSYEQYF
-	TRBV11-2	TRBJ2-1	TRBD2	TGTGCCAGCAACGATGGCGGGAGGGCCTACAATGAGCAGTTCTTC	CASNDGGRAYNEQFF
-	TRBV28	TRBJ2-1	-	TGTGCCAGCAGTTTAGTGGCAGGGGCCTATAATGAGCAGTTCTTC	CASSLVAGAYNEQFF
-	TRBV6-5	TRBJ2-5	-	TGTGCCAGCAGTTCGGACGGCGGAGAGGGAGAGACCCAGTACTTC	CASSSDGGEGETQYF
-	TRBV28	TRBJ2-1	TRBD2	TGTGCCAGCAGTTTCGCCGGGACTACCTCCTACAATGAGCAGTTCTTC	CASSFAGTTSYNEQFF
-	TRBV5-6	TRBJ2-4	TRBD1	TGTGCCAGCAGCCCGGGGACAGGGTCAATGGACATTCAGTACTTC	CASSPGTGSMDIQYF
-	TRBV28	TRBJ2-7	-	TGTGCCAGCAGTTTTGCAGGCTGGGGAGAAACCTACGAGCAGTACTTC	CASSFAGWGETYEQYF
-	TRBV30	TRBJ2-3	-	TGTGCCTGGGCGCAGGGAGTCGGAGATACGCAGTATTTT	CAWAQGVGDTQYF
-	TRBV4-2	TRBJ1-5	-	TGTGCCAGCAGCCCCGGACAGAACAATCAGCCCCAGCATTTT	CASSPGQNNQPQHF
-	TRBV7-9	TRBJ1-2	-	TGTGCCAGCAGCTTCGGGACGCAAGACTATGGCTACACCTTC	CASSFGTQDYGYTF
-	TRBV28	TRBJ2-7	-	TGTGCCACTCTACGGGGGGGGACAGGATGGGGCTACGAGCAGTACTTC	CATLRGGTGWGYEQYF
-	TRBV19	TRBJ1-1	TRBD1	TGTGCCAGTAGTATAGCACCCTACGGGACAGGGAGCACTGAAGCTTTCTTT	CASSIAPYGTGSTEAFF
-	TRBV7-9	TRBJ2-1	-	TGTGCCAGCAGCTTATCTGCGGGGTACAATGAGCAGTTCTTC	CASSLSAGYNEQFF
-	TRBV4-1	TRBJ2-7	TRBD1	TGCGCCAGCAGCCAAGCAGGGGGCCATTACGAGCAGTACTTC	CASSQAGGHYEQYF
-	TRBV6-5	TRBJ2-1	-	TGTGCCAGCAGTTATGGCGGGGATGAGCAGTTCTTC	CASSYGGDEQFF
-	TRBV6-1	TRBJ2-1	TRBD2	TGTGCCAGCAGTGAAATGGGAGGGTCGGGTGAGCAGTTCTTC	CASSEMGGSGEQFF
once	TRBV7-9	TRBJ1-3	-	TGTGCCAGCAGCGATCCTTGGGCTAACAGGGTCTCTGGAAACACCATATATTTT	CASSDPWANRVSGNTIYF
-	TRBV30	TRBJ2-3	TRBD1	TGTGCCTGGAGTGTAACCCCTGGGACAGGGTTGATCCCAGATACGCAGTATTTT	CAWSVTPGTGLIPDTQYF
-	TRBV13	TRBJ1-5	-	TGTGCCAGCAGCTTAGGGCCCCTGGGACGGTTGGGACAGCCCCAGCATTTT	CASSLGPLGRLGQPQHF
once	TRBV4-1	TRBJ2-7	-	TGCGCCAGCAGCCAACAACTAGAGGAGGACGAGCAGTACTTC	CASSQQLEEDEQYF
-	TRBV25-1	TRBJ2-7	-	TGTGCCAGCAGCCCTGGGCAGGGGCCCGAGCAGTACTTC	CASSPGQGPEQYF
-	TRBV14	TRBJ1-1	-	TGTGCCAGCAGCCTCGCCTCGACAACTGAAGCTTTCTTT	CASSLASTTEAFF
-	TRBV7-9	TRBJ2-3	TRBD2	TGTGCCAGCAGCCACGTTATAGCGGGGGACGGCACAGATACGCAGTATTTT	CASSHVIAGDGTDTQYF
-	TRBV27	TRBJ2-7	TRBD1	TGTGCCAGCAGTCCGGACAGGGGGAGTGTCTACGAGCAGTACTTC	CASSPDRGSVYEQYF